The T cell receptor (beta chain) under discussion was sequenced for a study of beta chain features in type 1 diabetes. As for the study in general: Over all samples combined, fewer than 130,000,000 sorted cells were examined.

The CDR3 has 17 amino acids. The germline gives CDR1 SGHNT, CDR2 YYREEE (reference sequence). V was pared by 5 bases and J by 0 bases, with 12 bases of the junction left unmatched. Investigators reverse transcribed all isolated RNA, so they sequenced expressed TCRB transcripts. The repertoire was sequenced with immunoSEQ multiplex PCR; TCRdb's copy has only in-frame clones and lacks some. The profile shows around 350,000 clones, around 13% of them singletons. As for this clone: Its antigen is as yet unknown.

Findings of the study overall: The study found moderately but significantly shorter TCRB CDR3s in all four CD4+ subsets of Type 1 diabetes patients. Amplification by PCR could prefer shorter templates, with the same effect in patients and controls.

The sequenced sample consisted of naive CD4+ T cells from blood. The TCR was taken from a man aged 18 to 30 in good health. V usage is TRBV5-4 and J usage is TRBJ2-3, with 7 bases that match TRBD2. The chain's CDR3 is CASRHIAGVRSTDTQYF. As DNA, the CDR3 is TGTGCCAGCAGGCACATCGCGGGGGTTAGGAGCACAGATACGCAGTATTTT.